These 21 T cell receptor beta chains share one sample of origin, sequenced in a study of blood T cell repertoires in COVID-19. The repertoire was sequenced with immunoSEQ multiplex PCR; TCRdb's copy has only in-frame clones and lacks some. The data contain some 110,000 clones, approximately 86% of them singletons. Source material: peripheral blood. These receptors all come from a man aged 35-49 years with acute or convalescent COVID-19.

The CDR3 loop is CASSVHPEDTEAFF. CDR3 DNA: TGTGCCAGCAGCGTACATCCAGAAGACACTGAAGCTTTCTTT. This chain connects TRBV9 to TRBJ1-1; D uncertain. Germline V gene sequence: CDR1 SGDLS, CDR2 YYNGEE. V lost 1 base, J lost 3 bases, and 10 bases lay in between. This CDR3 is built from 14 residues.

For the CDR3, the DNA is TGCGCCAGCAGCCCTTCCGGAATGACAGCCCTCTATGGCTACACCTTC. It translates to CASSPSGMTALYGYTF. This sequence joins TRBV4-1 and TRBJ1-2, with D tentatively TRBD1 (5 bases). Germline CDR1 and CDR2: MGHRA and YSYEKL. The CDR3 contains 16 residues. V was clipped by 4 bases and J by 4 bases, with 19 bases between them.

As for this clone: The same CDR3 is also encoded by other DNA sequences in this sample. CDR3 sequence: CASSEQGNTEAFF. The CDR3 DNA sequence: TGTGCCAGCAGTGAACAGGGGAACACTGAAGCTTTCTTT. The rearrangement joins TRBV6-1 to TRBJ1-1; perhaps TRBD1 as D (5 bases). Germline loops: CDR1 MNHNS, CDR2 SASEGT. The CDR3 sequence is 13 residues long. Trimming stripped 2 bases from V and 1 base from J, with 5 bases between.

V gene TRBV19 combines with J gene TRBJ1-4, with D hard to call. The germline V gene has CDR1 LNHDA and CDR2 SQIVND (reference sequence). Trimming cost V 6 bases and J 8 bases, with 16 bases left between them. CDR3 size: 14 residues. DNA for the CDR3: TGTGCCAGTAGGCCGAGGGAGGATGGCGAAAAACTGTTTTTT. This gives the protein CASRPREDGEKLFF.

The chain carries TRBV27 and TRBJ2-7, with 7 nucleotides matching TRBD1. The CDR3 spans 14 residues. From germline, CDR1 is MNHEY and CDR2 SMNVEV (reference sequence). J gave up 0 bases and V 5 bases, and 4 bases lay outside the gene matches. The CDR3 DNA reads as TGTGCCAGCAGTCCCCGGGACAGCTCCTACGAGCAGTACTTC. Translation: CASSPRDSSYEQYF.

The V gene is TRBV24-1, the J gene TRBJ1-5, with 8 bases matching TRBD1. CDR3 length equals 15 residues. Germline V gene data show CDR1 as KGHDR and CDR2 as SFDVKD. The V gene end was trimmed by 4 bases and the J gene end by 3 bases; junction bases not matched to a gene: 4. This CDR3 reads CATSDTTGDNQPQHF. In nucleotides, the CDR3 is TGTGCCACCAGTGACACGACAGGGGACAATCAGCCCCAGCATTTT.

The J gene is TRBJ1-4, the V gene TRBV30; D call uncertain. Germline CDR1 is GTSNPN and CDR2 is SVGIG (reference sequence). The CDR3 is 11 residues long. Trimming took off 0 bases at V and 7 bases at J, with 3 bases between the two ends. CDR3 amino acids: CAWSVLEKLFF. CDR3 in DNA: TGTGCCTGGAGTGTACTTGAAAAACTGTTTTTT.

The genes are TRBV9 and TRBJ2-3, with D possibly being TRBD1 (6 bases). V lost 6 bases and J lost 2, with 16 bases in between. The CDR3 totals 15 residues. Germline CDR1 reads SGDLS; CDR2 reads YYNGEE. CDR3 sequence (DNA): TGTGCCAGCACCAAGACAGGAGGAAACACAGATACGCAGTATTTT. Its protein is CASTKTGGNTDTQYF.

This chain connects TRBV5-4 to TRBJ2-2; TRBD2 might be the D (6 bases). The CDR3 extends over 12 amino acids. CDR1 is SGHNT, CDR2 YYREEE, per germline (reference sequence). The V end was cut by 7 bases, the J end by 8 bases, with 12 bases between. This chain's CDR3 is CASQSGVGELFF. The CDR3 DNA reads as TGTGCCAGCCAATCGGGAGTGGGGGAGCTGTTTTTT.

CDR3 protein: CASQQGTMNTEAFF. The DNA for the CDR3 is TGTGCCAGCCAACAGGGGACCATGAACACTGAAGCTTTCTTT. The chain has TRBV13 and TRBJ1-1; 7 nucleotides align to TRBD1. V trimming: 8 bases; J trimming: 0 bases; junction bases outside the gene matches: 6. Germline V gene lookup returns CDR1 PRHDT and CDR2 FYEKMQ (reference sequence). The CDR3 contains 14 residues.

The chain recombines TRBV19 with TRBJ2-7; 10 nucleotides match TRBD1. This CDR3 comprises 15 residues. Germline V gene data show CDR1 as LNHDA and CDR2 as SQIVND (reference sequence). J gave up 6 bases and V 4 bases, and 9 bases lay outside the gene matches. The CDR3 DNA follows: TGTGCCAGTAGTAGGCCGGGACAGGGGATCGGCGAGCAGTACTTC. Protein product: CASSRPGQGIGEQYF. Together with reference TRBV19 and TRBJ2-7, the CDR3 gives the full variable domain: DGGITQSPKYLFRKEGQNVTLSCEQNLNHDAMYWYRQDPGQGLRLIYYSQIVNDFQKGDIAEGYSVSREKKESFPLTVTSAQKNPTAFYLCASSRPGQGIGEQYFGPGTRLTVT.

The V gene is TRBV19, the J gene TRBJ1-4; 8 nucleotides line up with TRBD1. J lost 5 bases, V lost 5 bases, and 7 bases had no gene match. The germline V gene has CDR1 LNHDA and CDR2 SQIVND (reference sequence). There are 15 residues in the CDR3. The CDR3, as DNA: TGTGCCAGTAGTCTAAGGACAGGGCTGAATGAAAAACTGTTTTTT. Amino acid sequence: CASSLRTGLNEKLFF.

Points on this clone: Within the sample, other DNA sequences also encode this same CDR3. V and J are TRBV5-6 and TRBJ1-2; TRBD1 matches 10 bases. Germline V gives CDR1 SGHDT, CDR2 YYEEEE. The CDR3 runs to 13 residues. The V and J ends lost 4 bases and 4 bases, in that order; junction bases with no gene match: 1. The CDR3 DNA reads TGTGCCAGCAGCCGGGACAGGGGCTATGGCTACACCTTC. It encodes CASSRDRGYGYTF.

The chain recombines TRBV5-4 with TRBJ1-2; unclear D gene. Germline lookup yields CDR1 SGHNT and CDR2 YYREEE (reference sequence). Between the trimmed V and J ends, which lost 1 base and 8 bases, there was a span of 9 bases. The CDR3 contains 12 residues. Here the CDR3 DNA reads TGTGCCAGCAGCTTGATTAGGAGCGGCTACACCTTC. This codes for CASSLIRSGYTF.

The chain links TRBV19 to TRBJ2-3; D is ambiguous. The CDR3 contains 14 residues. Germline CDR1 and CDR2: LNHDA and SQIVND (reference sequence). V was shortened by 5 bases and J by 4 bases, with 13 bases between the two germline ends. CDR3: CASSVGVLSDTQYF. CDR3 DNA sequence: TGTGCCAGTAGTGTCGGAGTGTTGTCAGATACGCAGTATTTT. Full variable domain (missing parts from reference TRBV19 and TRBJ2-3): DGGITQSPKYLFRKEGQNVTLSCEQNLNHDAMYWYRQDPGQGLRLIYYSQIVNDFQKGDIAEGYSVSREKKESFPLTVTSAQKNPTAFYLCASSVGVLSDTQYFGPGTRLTVL.

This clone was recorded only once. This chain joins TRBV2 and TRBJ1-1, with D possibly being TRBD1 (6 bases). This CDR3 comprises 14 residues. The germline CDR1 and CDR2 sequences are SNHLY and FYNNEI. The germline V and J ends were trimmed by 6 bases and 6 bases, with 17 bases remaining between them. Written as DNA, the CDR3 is TGTGCCAGCAGCTACAGGGATGGGGTAGCTGAAGCTTTCTTT. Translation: CASSYRDGVAEAFF. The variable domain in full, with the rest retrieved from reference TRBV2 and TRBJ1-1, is EPEVTQTPSHQVTQMGQEVILRCVPISNHLYFYWYRQILGQKVEFLVSFYNNEISEKSEIFDDQFSVERPDGSNFTLKIRSTKLEDSAMYFCASSYRDGVAEAFFGQGTRLTVV.

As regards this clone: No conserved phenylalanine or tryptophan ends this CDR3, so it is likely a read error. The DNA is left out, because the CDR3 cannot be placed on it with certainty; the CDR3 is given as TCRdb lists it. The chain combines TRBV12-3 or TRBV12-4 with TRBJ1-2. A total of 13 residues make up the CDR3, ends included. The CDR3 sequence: CASSFIGGGTSSI.

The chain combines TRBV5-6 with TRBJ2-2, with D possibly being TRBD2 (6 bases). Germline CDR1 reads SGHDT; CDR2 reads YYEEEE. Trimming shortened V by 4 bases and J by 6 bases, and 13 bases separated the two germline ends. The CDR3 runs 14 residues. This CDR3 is CASSLGGGSGELFF. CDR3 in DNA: TGTGCCAGCAGCCTAGGCGGAGGGTCCGGGGAGCTGTTTTTT.

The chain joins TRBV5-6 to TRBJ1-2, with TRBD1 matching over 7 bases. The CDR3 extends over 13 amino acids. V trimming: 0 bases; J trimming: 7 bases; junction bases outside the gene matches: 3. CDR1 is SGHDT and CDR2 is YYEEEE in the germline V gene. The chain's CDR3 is CASSLGQGTGYTF. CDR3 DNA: TGTGCCAGCAGCTTGGGACAGGGTACTGGCTACACCTTC.

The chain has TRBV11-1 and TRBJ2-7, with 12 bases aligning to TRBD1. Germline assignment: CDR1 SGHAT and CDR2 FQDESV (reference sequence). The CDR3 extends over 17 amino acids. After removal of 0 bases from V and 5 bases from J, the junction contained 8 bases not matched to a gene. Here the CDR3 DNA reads TGTGCCAGCAGCTTAGCTTTTTCCGGGACAGGGGGCCACGAGCAGTACTTC. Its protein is CASSLAFSGTGGHEQYF.

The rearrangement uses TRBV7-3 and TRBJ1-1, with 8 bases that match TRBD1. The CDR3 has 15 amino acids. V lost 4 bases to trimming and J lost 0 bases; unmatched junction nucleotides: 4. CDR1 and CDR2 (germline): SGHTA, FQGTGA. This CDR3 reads CASSWGTGMNTEAFF. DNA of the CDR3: TGTGCCAGCAGCTGGGGGACAGGTATGAACACTGAAGCTTTCTTT.